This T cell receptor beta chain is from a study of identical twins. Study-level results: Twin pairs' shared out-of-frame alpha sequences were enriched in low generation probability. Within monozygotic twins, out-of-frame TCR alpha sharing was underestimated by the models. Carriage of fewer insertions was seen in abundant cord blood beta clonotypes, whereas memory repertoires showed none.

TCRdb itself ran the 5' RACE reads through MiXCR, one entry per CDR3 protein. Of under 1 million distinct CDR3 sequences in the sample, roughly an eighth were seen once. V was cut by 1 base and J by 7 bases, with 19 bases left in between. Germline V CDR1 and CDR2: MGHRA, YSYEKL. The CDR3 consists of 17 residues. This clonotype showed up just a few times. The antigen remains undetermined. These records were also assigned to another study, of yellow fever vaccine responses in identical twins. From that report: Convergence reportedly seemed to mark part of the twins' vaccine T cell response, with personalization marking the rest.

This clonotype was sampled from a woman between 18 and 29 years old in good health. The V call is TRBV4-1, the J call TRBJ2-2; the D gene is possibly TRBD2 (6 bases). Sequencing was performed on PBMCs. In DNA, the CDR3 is TGCGCCAGCAGCCAAGGGGGCTCGCGGGGAGTCTTCGGGGAGCTGTTTTTT. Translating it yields CASSQGGSRGVFGELFF.